This TCR beta chain came from a study of T cells after yellow fever vaccination. Per the germline V gene, CDR1 is ENHRY and CDR2 is SYGVKD. The V gene end was trimmed by 9 bases and the J gene end by 0 bases; junction bases not matched to a gene: 11. The CDR3 extends over 18 amino acids. MiXCR, applied by TCRdb to the 5' RACE reads, yields one record per CDR3 protein. This sample has over 110,000 distinct CDR3 sequences, with 7.7% found just once. This clonotype showed up many times. This sequence was found in a man aged 25 to 40 who received the YFV17D yellow fever vaccine. The V call is TRBV10-3, the J call TRBJ2-1, with TRBD2 identical over 13 bases. The input for sequencing was CD4+ T cells sorted from PBMCs, taken 5 days after the yellow fever booster vaccination. CDR3 loop: CAIFSGLAGSSSYNEQFF. CDR3 DNA sequence: TGTGCCATATTTTCGGGACTAGCGGGATCTAGCTCCTACAATGAGCAGTTCTTC.